This T cell receptor (beta chain) is drawn from a study of T cell clones after liver transplantation. Overall study: TCRbeta sequencing after a pre-transplant mixed lymphocyte reaction identified graft-donor-reactive clones, later tracked in post-transplant blood. Tolerance: complete withdrawal held at least one year, liver enzymes staying within twice normal.

Only in-frame clones appear in the TCRdb table, and some are missing; sequencing was by immunoSEQ multiplex PCR. The sample includes about 75,000 clones, approximately 80% seen only once; the top ten take 2.1%. Per germline, CDR1 SGHDT and CDR2 YYEEEE. V was clipped by 1 base and J by 5 bases; unmatched bases: 3. There are 15 residues in the CDR3. This chain connects TRBV5-6 to TRBJ2-5, with 12 bases identical to TRBD2. This TCR came from a human patient who received a liver transplant. Some T cells may originate from the graft donor. Sequenced material: CD4+ T cells from blood, taken roughly 50 months after liver transplant. CDR3 protein: CASSLTSGGWETQYF. The CDR3 nucleotides are TGTGCCAGCAGCTTGACTAGCGGGGGGTGGGAGACCCAGTACTTC. Full variable domain (remainder filled in from reference TRBV5-6 and TRBJ2-5): DAGVTQSPTHLIKTRGQQVTLRCSPKSGHDTVSWYQQALGQGPQFIFQYYEEEERQRGNFPDRFSGHQFPNYSSELNVNALLLGDSALYLCASSLTSGGWETQYFGPGTRLLVL.